This T cell receptor beta chain was documented in a study of cytomegalovirus exposure and HLA in healthy donors. Germline V gives CDR1 SGHRS, CDR2 YFSETQ. The CDR3 sequence is 14 residues long. The V end was cut by 2 bases, the J end by 4 bases, with 11 bases between. PCR amplification relied on 60 Vbeta primers (plus 13 Jbeta primers). Some clones are missing from TCRdb's copy, which holds only in-frame ones; the method was immunoSEQ multiplex PCR. The data hold about 180,000 clones, with 80% observed a single time. The TCR was taken from a girl aged 5 to 17 in good health and CMV-seropositive. The sample consisted of PBMCs. The genes are TRBV5-1 and TRBJ2-3; TRBD2 is a possible D gene (6 bases). The CDR3 is CASSFAGPADTQYF. CDR3 nucleotide sequence: TGCGCCAGCAGCTTCGCGGGACCGGCAGATACGCAGTATTTT.